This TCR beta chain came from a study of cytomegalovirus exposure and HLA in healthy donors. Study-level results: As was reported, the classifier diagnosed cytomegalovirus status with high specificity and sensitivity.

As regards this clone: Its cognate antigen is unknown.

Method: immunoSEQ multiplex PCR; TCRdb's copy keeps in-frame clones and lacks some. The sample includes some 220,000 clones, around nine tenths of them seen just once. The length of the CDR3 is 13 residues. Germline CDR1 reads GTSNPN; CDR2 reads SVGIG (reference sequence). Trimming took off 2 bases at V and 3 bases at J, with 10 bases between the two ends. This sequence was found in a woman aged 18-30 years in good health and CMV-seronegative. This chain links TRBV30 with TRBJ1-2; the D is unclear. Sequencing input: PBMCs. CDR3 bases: TGTGCCTGGAGTAAAACGGGAGACTATGGCTACACCTTC. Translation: CAWSKTGDYGYTF. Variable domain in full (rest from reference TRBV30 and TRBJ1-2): SQTIHQWPATLVQPVGSPLSLECTVEGTSNPNLYWYRQAAGRGLQLLFYSVGIGQISSEVPQNLSASRPQDRQFILSSKKLLLSDSGFYLCAWSKTGDYGYTFGSGTRLTVV.